The 8 T cell receptor beta chains below all came from one sample that was sequenced in a study of shared clonotypes between healthy human individuals. The method was immunoSEQ multiplex PCR; TCRdb's version includes in-frame clones alone and lacks a portion of them. The data show 2.3 million or so clones, over 85% seen once. Input material: naive CD4+ T cells from PBMCs. Subset specified: CD45RA+ positively selected. The receptor source for this set is a man aged 18 to 29 in good health. Some clones in this sample may be carry-over from other donors' samples.

The rearrangement uses TRBV27 and TRBJ1-2; no clear D. The CDR3 length is 19 residues. The ends were cut back, 0 bases at V and 0 bases at J, with 20 bases in the middle. Germline V gene lookup returns CDR1 MNHEY and CDR2 SMNVEV (reference sequence). This CDR3 reads CASSLSTAWVRHSNYGYTF. CDR3 DNA: TGTGCCAGCAGTTTATCCACAGCATGGGTTCGCCACTCTAACTATGGCTACACCTTC.

The chain combines TRBV5-4 with TRBJ2-7, with 12 positions matching TRBD2. The germline V gene encodes CDR1 SGHNT and CDR2 YYREEE (reference sequence). With 3 bases clipped from V and 1 base from J, the junction kept 5 bases outside the gene matches. The CDR3 is 16 residues long. The CDR3 DNA sequence: TGTGCCAGCAGCTCGGGACTAGCGGGTGTATCCTACGAGCAGTACTTC. Translation: CASSSGLAGVSYEQYF.

This clone has a single count. This chain joins TRBV9 and TRBJ2-2; D may be TRBD1 or TRBD2 (5 bases each). Trimming removed 0 bases from V and 1 base from J, with 13 bases in between. Germline loops: CDR1 SGDLS, CDR2 YYNGEE. This CDR3 is 17 amino acids long. CDR3: CASSVESGRKNTGELFF. As DNA, the CDR3 is TGTGCCAGCAGCGTAGAGTCGGGGCGGAAGAACACCGGGGAGCTGTTTTTT.

This CDR3 reads CASSLAATGAPHTQYF. The CDR3 DNA follows: TGTGCCAGCAGCTTAGCAGCGACAGGGGCCCCACATACGCAGTATTTT. The V and J genes are TRBV11-2 and TRBJ2-3; 8 nucleotides agree with TRBD1. Per the germline V gene, CDR1 is SGHAT and CDR2 is FQNNGV. Trimming cost V 1 base and J 7 bases; bases outside gene matches: 10. This CDR3 has 16 residues.

V gene TRBV6-5 combines with J gene TRBJ2-5, with D tentatively TRBD1 (6 bases). Germline values: CDR1 MNHEY, CDR2 SVGAGI. The CDR3 totals 16 residues. Trimming left V 2 bases short and J 0 bases short, with 13 bases between. CDR3 amino acids: CASSYTRDTYQETQYF. As DNA, the CDR3 is TGTGCCAGCAGTTACACCCGGGACACTTACCAAGAGACCCAGTACTTC.

The chain employs TRBV9 and TRBJ1-4; D is unclear. The CDR3 runs 15 residues. Trimming took 0 bases from V and 3 from J, leaving 9 bases between them. CDR1 SGDLS and CDR2 YYNGEE come from the germline V gene. CDR3 loop: CASSVEADPNEKLFF. Here the CDR3 DNA reads TGTGCCAGCAGCGTAGAGGCGGACCCTAATGAAAAACTGTTTTTT.

The chain couples TRBV29-1 to TRBJ2-5; 8 bases fit TRBD1. The CDR3 contains 15 residues. The V and J ends lost 4 bases and 4 bases, in that order; junction bases with no gene match: 11. CDR1 is SQVTM, CDR2 ANQGSEA, per germline. The CDR3: CSVARWQGARETQYF. DNA for the CDR3: TGCAGCGTTGCTCGCTGGCAGGGGGCACGAGAGACCCAGTACTTC.

The chain is built from TRBV28 and TRBJ2-1; TRBD2 aligns across 11 bases. CDR3 length: 16 residues. Looked up from germline, CDR1 is MDHEN and CDR2 is SYDVKM. Trimming took 5 bases from V and 6 from J; bases not matched to a gene: 9. The CDR3 DNA is TGTGCCAGCAGTCCCCTAGGTAGCGGGAGGGCCAATGAGCAGTTCTTC. Its translation: CASSPLGSGRANEQFF. The whole variable domain, remainder taken from reference TRBV28 and TRBJ2-1, is DVKVTQSSRYLVKRTGEKVFLECVQDMDHENMFWYRQDPGLGLRLIYFSYDVKMKEKGDIPEGYSVSREKKERFSLILESASTNQTSMYLCASSPLGSGRANEQFFGPGTRLTVL.